Described below is a single T cell receptor beta chain sequence and its context. Here immunoSEQ multiplex PCR was the method, and the copy in TCRdb shows in-frame clones only, minus some. The sample includes roughly 150,000 clones, roughly 94% of them seen just once. The data are from a study of T cell responses to AZD1222 COVID-19 vaccine. The CDR3 sequence is 14 residues long. Germline V gene data show CDR1 as ENHRY and CDR2 as SYGVKD. After removal of 6 bases from V and 7 bases from J, the junction contained 10 bases not matched to a gene. This TCR was recovered from an adult who received the AZD1222 COVID-19 vaccine. The V call is TRBV10-3, the J call TRBJ1-1, with 8 bases lining up with TRBD1. The material sequenced was peripheral blood, taken 28 days after the second AZD1222 dose. CDR3 DNA sequence: TGTGCCATCAGCCTACAGGGGGAGGGCTATGAAGCTTTCTTT. Amino acid sequence: CAISLQGEGYEAFF.